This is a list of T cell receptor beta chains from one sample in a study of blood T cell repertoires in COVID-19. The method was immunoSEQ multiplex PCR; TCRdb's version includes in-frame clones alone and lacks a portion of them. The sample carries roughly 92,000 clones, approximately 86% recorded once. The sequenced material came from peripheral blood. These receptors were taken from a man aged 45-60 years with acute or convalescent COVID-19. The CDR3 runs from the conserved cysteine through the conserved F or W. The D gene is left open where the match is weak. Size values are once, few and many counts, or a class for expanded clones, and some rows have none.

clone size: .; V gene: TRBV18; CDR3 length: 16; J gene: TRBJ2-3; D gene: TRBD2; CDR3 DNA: TGTGCCAGCTCACCCGGACTAGCGGGAGCAAAAGATACGCAGTATTTT; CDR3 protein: CASSPGLAGAKDTQYF
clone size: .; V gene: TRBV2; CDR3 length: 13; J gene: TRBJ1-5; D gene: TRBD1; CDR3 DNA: TGTGCCAGTAACCGGGACAGGGACCAGCCCCAGCATTTT; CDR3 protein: CASNRDRDQPQHF
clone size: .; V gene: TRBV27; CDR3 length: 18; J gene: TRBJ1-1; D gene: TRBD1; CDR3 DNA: TGTGCCAGCAGTTTAAGCGTCAGGGGGCTATCTTTGTTAGCTGAAGCTTTCTTT; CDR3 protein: CASSLSVRGLSLLAEAFF
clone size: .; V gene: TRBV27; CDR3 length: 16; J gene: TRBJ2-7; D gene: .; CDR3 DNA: TGTGCCAGCAGTTACCGGGGGTCCGGATCCAGCTACGAGCAGTACTTC; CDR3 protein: CASSYRGSGSSYEQYF
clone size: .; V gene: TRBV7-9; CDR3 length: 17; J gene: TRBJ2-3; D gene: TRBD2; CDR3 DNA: TGTGCCAGCAGCCCATGGGGACTAGCGATGTCCACAGATACGCAGTATTTT; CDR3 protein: CASSPWGLAMSTDTQYF
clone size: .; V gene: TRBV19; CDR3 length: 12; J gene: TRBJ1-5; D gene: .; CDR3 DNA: TGTGCCAGTAGTGTACAGGGTCGGCCCCAGCATTTT; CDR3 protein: CASSVQGRPQHF
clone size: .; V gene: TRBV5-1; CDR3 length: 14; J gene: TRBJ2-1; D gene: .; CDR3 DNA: TGCGCCAGCAGCTTGGGAGGGCTCTACAATGAGCAGTTCTTC; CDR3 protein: CASSLGGLYNEQFF
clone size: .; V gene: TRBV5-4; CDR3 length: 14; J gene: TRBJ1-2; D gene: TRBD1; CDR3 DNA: TGTGCCAGCAGCTCCCGGGACAGGGACTATGGCTACACCTTC; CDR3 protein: CASSSRDRDYGYTF
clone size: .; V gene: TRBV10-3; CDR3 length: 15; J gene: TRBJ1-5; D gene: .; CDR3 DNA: TGTGCCATCAGCGCACAGGGTGGAGGCAATCAGCCCCAGCATTTT; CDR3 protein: CAISAQGGGNQPQHF
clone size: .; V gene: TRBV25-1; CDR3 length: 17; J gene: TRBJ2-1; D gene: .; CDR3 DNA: TGTGCCAGCAGTGTTGGACTTCCCCGAGGACCGTACAATGAGCAGTTCTTC; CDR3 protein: CASSVGLPRGPYNEQFF
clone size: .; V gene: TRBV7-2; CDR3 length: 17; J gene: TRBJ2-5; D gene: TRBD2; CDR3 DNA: TGTGCCAGCAGCTCCCGGAGGGGGGCGGGAGGTCTGGAGACCCAGTACTTC; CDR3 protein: CASSSRRGAGGLETQYF
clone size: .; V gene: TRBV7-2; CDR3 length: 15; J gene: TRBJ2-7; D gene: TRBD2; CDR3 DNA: TGTGCCAGCAGCTTAGTCGCTAGCGGGACAGACGAGCAGTACTTC; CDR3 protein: CASSLVASGTDEQYF
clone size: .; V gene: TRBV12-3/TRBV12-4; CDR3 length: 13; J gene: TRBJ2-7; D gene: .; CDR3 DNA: TGTGCCAGCAGTTTCGGGGGTTCCTACGAGCAGTACTTC; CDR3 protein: CASSFGGSYEQYF
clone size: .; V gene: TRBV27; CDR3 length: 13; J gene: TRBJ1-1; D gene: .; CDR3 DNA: TGTGCCAGCAGTCTCCGCCGGGGTCCTGAAGCTTTCTTT; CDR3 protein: CASSLRRGPEAFF
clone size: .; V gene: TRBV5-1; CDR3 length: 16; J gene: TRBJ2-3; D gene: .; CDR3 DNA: TGCGCCAGCAGCCTCGTATCGGCGGGCGTAACAGATACGCAGTATTTT; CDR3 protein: CASSLVSAGVTDTQYF
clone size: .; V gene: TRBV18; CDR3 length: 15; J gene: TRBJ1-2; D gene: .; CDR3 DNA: TGTGCCAGCTCACAAAACACCCACACCCTTTATGGCTACACCTTC; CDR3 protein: CASSQNTHTLYGYTF
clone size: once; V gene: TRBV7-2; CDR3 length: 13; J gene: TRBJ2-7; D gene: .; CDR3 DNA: TGTGCCAGCAGTCAAAATACTGCCTACGAGCAGTACTTC; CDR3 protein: CASSQNTAYEQYF
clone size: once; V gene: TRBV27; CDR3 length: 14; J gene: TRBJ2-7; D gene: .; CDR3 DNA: TGTGCCAGCGGGTACCGGGACACTCACTACGAGCAGTACTTC; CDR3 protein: CASGYRDTHYEQYF
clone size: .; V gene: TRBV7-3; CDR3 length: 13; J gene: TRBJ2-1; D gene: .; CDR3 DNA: TGTGCCAGCAGCTCCCCTAGTGAGAATGAGCAGTTCTTC; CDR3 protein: CASSSPSENEQFF
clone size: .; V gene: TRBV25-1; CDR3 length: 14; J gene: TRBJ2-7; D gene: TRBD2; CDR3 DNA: TGTGCCAGCAGTGCCCCTAGCGGGGCCTACGAGCAGTACTTC; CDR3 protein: CASSAPSGAYEQYF
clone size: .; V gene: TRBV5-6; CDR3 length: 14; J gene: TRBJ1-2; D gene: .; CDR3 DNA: TGTGCCAGCAGCTTGGAGTCAGGGCGGGAAGGCTACACCTTC; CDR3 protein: CASSLESGREGYTF
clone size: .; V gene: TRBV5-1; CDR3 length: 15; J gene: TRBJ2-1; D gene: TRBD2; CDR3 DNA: TGCGCCAGCAGCTTGGCTGGCACTAGCGTCGATGAGCAGTTCTTC; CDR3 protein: CASSLAGTSVDEQFF
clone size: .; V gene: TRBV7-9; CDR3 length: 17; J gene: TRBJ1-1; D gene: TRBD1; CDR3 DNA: TGTGCCAGCAGCTTAAACTTTGGGACAGTGAGGAACACTGAAGCTTTCTTT; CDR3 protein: CASSLNFGTVRNTEAFF
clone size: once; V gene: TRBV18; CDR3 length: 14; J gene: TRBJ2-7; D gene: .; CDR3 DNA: TGTGCCAGCTCACGGGGCAGGGACTCCTACGAGCAGTACTTC; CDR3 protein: CASSRGRDSYEQYF
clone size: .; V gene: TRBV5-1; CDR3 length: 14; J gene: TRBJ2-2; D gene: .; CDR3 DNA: TGCGCCAGCAGCCAAAAACAGGGCGCCGGGGAGCTGTTTTTT; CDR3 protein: CASSQKQGAGELFF
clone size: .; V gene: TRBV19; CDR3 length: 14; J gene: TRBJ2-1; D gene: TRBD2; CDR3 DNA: TGTGCCAGTAGTAGCGGGAGGCCCCTCAATGAGCAGTTCTTC; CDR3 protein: CASSSGRPLNEQFF
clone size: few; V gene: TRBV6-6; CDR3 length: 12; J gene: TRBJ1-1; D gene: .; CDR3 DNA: TGTGCCAGCAGTCGTCGGGGGACTGAAGCTTTCTTT; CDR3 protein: CASSRRGTEAFF
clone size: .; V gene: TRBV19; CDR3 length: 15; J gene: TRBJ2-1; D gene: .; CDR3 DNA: TGTGCCAGTAGTGCCACACTAGCCGGATACAATGAGCAGTTCTTC; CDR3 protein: CASSATLAGYNEQFF
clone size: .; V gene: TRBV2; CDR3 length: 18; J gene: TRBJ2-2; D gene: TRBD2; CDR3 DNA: TGTGCCAGTCATGAACACGGGACTAGCGGGTTGAACACCGGGGAGCTGTTTTTT; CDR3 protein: CASHEHGTSGLNTGELFF
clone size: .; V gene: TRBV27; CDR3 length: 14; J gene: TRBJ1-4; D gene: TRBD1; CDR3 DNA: TGTGCCAGCAGTTTGGGACAGGGGGCAGAAAAACTGTTTTTT; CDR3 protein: CASSLGQGAEKLFF
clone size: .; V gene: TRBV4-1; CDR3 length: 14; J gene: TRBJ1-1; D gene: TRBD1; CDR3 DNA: TGCGCCAGCAGCCAAGGGGACAGGGGGCAGGGAGCTTTCTTT; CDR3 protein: CASSQGDRGQGAFF
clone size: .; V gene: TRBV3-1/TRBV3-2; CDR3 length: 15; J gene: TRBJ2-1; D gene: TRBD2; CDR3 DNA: TGTGCCAGCAGCTACCCTAGCGGGAGGAGTCGGGAGCAGTTCTTC; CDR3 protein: CASSYPSGRSREQFF
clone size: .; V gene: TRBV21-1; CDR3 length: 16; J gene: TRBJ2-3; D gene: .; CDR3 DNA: TGTGCCAGCACCACGACTAGCGGGAGGCCCCAGGATACGCAGTATTTT; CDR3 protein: CASTTTSGRPQDTQYF
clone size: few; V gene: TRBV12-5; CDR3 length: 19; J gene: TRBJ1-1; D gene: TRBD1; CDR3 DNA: TGTGCTAGTGGTTTAAGATTGAGGGGGCTATTCGGAGGGGACACTGAAGCTTTCTTT; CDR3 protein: CASGLRLRGLFGGDTEAFF
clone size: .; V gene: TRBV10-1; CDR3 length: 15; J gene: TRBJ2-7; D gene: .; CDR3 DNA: TGCGCCAGCAGTGAGGCTACAGGGTCCTCCTACGAGCAGTACTTC; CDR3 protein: CASSEATGSSYEQYF
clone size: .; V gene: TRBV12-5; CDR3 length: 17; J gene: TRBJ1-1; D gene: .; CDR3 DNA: TGTGCTAGTGGTTTGGTACTGGGGGCAGGAGAGAACACTGAAGCTTTCTTT; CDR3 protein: CASGLVLGAGENTEAFF
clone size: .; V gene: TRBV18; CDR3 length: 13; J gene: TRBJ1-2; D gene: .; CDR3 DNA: TGTGCCAGCTCACCGGGCCCTAACTATGGCTACACCTTC; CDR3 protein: CASSPGPNYGYTF
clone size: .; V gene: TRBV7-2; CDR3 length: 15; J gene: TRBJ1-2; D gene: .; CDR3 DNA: TGTGCCAGCAGCTTGGGGCAGGGGATGAACTATGGCTACACCTTC; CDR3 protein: CASSLGQGMNYGYTF
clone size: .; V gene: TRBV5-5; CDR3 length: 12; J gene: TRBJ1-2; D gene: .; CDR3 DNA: TGTGCCAGGACAGGTCCTAACTATGGCTACACCTTC; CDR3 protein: CARTGPNYGYTF
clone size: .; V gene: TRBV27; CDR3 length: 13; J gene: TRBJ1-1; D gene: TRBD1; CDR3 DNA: TGTGCCAGCAGAAGGACAGGGTACACTGAAGCTTTCTTT; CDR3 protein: CASRRTGYTEAFF
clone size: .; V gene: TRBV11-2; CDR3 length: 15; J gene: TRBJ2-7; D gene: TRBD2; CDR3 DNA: TGTGCCAGCAGCTTATTGGGGACTAGCGGCTACGAGCAGTACTTC; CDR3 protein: CASSLLGTSGYEQYF
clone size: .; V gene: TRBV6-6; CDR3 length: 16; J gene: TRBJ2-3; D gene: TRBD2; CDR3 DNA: TGTGCCAGCAGTTACGGCACTAGCGGGAGGGGAGATACGCAGTATTTT; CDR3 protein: CASSYGTSGRGDTQYF
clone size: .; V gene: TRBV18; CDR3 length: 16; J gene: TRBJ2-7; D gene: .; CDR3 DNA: TGTGCCAGCTCACCACCGCCCCCTCGATCAGCCTACGAGCAGTACTTC; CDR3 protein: CASSPPPPRSAYEQYF
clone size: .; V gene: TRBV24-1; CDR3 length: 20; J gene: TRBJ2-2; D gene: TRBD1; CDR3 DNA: TGTGCCACCAGTGATTTGCGGGACAGCGGTGCGGTAGTCGACACCGGGGAGCTGTTTTTT; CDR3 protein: CATSDLRDSGAVVDTGELFF
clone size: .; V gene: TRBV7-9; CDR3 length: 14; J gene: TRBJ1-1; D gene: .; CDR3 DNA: TGTGCCAGCAGCTTAGTTCTGGGAGACACTGAAGCTTTCTTT; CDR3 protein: CASSLVLGDTEAFF